The entry below gives a single TCR beta chain sequence along with its context. Authors' data handling: Scientists estimated how many nucleated cells there were by amplifying reference gene primers. The assay was immunoSEQ multiplex PCR, and TCRdb's table has in-frame clones only and misses some. The DNA was the basis for D and trimming; V, J and clone size are from that table. Among over 250,000 clones listed, roughly 87% were seen once. J lost 6 bases, V lost 4 bases, and 11 bases had no gene match. This CDR3 has 16 residues. The germline CDR1 and CDR2 sequences are LGHNA and YNFKEQ. Participant-given clinical history determined each cohort assignment. The study counted Cohort 3 donors as recovered given two negative PCRs, clearance, or symptom resolution. The sample belongs to a study of blood T cell repertoires in COVID-19.

Sequenced: PBMCs or T cells enriched from blood (not recorded which). This chain connects TRBV4-2 to TRBJ2-1; the match to TRBD2 covers 8 bases. The sequence came from a woman in her twenties or thirties who had recovered from COVID-19. The CDR3 nucleotides read TGTGCCAGCAGCCCCCGACTAGCGTCTCCCCTCAATGAGCAGTTCTTC. As protein: CASSPRLASPLNEQFF.